The next 3 T cell receptor beta chains were all read from a single sample in a study of T cell repertoires in cytomegalovirus infection. These receptors are not linked to any known antigen. TCRdb ran MiXCR on the reads and lists one entry per CDR3 protein. This sample has roughly 500,000 distinct CDR3 sequences, with roughly 34% found just once. The sequences come from cultured PBMCs, collected from culture after CMV antigen stimulation. Receptors were obtained from a human donor in good health (CMV status not recorded). Some clones in this sample may be carry-over from other donors' samples.

The chain joins TRBV4-1 to TRBJ1-4, with 9 bases lining up with TRBD1. Looked up from germline, CDR1 is MGHRA and CDR2 is YSYEKL. CDR3 length equals 15 residues. With 6 bases clipped from V and 5 bases from J, the junction kept 7 bases outside the gene matches. This chain's CDR3 is CASSLTGTGNEKLFF. CDR3 in DNA: TGCGCCAGCAGTCTCACCGGGACAGGGAATGAAAAACTGTTTTTT.

A few counts support this clonotype. The junction departs from the called germline gene at one end, perhaps through a read error. The chain joins TRBV7-6 to TRBJ2-5; TRBD1 aligns across 8 bases. The CDR3 has 13 residues. Per germline, CDR1 SGHVS and CDR2 FNYEAQ. CDR3 sequence (DNA): TGTGCTAGCAGCGCAGACAGGGGCGAGACCCAGTACTTC. It encodes CASSADRGETQYF.

Only a few counts were recorded for this clonotype. The CDR3 sequence: CSARYRGLLSGYTF. The CDR3 DNA is TGCAGTGCTAGATACAGGGGACTCCTGAGCGGCTACACCTTC. The V gene is TRBV20-1, the J gene TRBJ1-2; 7 nucleotides line up with TRBD1. The CDR3 spans 14 residues. Germline CDR1 is DFQATT and CDR2 is SNEGSKA (reference sequence). Unmatched junction bases numbered 11, after V lost 2 bases and J lost 8 bases.